The 23 T cell receptor beta chains below come from one sample, sequenced in a study of OX40 agonist ivuxolimab in advanced cancers. Profiling relied on immunoSEQ multiplex PCR, and the TCRdb table lists in-frame clones only, not all of them. The table includes 55,000 to 70,000 clones, 80% detected once. Sample: CD4+ or CD8+ T cells sorted from blood, taken in a trial of the OX40 agonist ivuxolimab. These receptor sequences come from an adult with an advanced solid tumor such as melanoma, head and neck, liver or kidney cancer.

The rearrangement links TRBV7-2 to TRBJ1-2; maybe TRBD1 (6 bases). The CDR3 extends over 16 amino acids. The V and J ends lost 5 bases and 6 bases respectively, with 22 bases between them. Germline lookup yields CDR1 SGHTA and CDR2 FQGNSA. In DNA, the CDR3 is TGTGCCAGCAGCGCGACACTCAGGGGTCTTGTCGATGGCTACACCTTC. Residues: CASSATLRGLVDGYTF.

This clone was recorded many times. This chain uses TRBV5-6 with TRBJ1-1, with no clear D. The CDR3 is 11 residues long. Between the trimmed V and J ends, which lost 5 bases and 8 bases, there was a span of 10 bases. Germline V gene sequence: CDR1 SGHDT, CDR2 YYEEEE. The CDR3 sequence is CASSSRREAFF. For the CDR3, the DNA is TGTGCCAGCAGTTCCAGAAGGGAAGCTTTCTTT. Full variable domain (missing parts from reference TRBV5-6 and TRBJ1-1): DAGVTQSPTHLIKTRGQQVTLRCSPKSGHDTVSWYQQALGQGPQFIFQYYEEEERQRGNFPDRFSGHQFPNYSSELNVNALLLGDSALYLCASSSRREAFFGQGTRLTVV.

This clone was recorded once. The V and J genes are TRBV18 and TRBJ2-3; 9 nucleotides line up with TRBD2. V gave up 5 bases and J gave up 6 bases; unmatched junction bases: 15. CDR1 is KGHSH, CDR2 LQKENI, per germline. CDR3 size: 17 residues. The CDR3 here is CASSATRTSEALDTQYF. Here the CDR3 DNA reads TGTGCCAGCTCAGCAACACGGACTAGCGAGGCCCTCGATACGCAGTATTTT.

This chain links TRBV6-5 with TRBJ1-2; D is ambiguous. The germline CDR1 and CDR2 sequences are MNHEY and SVGAGI. Trimming took 2 bases from V and 7 from J, leaving 5 bases between them. The CDR3 has 11 amino acids. CDR3 in amino acids: CASSYDGGYTF. DNA for the CDR3: TGTGCCAGCAGTTACGACGGTGGCTACACCTTC.

This chain links TRBV18 with TRBJ1-4; D perhaps matches TRBD1 (5 bases). This CDR3 has 16 amino acids. V was trimmed by 1 base and J by 0 bases, leaving 9 bases between them. CDR1 is KGHSH and CDR2 is LQKENI in the germline V gene. The CDR3 bases are TGTGCCAGCTCACCACGCCAGACAGCAACTAATGAAAAACTGTTTTTT. Amino acid sequence: CASSPRQTATNEKLFF. Full variable domain (remainder filled in from reference TRBV18 and TRBJ1-4): NAGVMQNPRHLVRRRGQEARLRCSPMKGHSHVYWYRQLPEEGLKFMVYLQKENIIDESGMPKERFSAEFPKEGPSILRIQQVVRGDSAAYFCASSPRQTATNEKLFFGSGTQLSVL.

V gene TRBV19 combines with J gene TRBJ1-2; no clear D gene. Per germline, CDR1 LNHDA and CDR2 SQIVND (reference sequence). The CDR3 totals 14 residues. With 5 bases removed from V and 5 bases from J, the gap between germline ends came to 15 bases. The CDR3 reads CASSEAEPWYGYTF. The CDR3 DNA is TGTGCCAGTAGTGAGGCAGAGCCCTGGTATGGCTACACCTTC.

V gene TRBV7-2 combines with J gene TRBJ2-2; 9 bases line up with TRBD2. Unmatched junction bases numbered 10, after V lost 5 bases and J lost 3 bases. The CDR3 is made up of 17 amino acids. Germline CDR1 reads SGHTA; CDR2 reads FQGNSA. The CDR3 region has the DNA TGTGCCAGCAGCCCCCTAGCGGGGATGCTGGACACCGGGGAGCTGTTTTTT. Translating gives CASSPLAGMLDTGELFF.

This chain joins TRBV5-6 and TRBJ2-7; 9 nucleotides match TRBD1. The CDR3 covers 14 residues. In germline, CDR1 is SGHDT, CDR2 YYEEEE. After removal of 3 bases from V and 4 bases from J, the junction contained 5 bases not matched to a gene. The CDR3 sequence is CASSSGQGEYEQYF. The CDR3 DNA reads as TGTGCCAGCAGCTCGGGACAGGGCGAGTACGAGCAGTACTTC.

This sequence joins TRBV13 and TRBJ1-3; D is undetermined. This CDR3 comprises 15 residues. The V gene's germline CDR1 is PRHDT and CDR2 FYEKMQ (reference sequence). V was shortened by 4 bases and J by 2 bases, with 12 bases between the two germline ends. This CDR3 is CASSSRTGAGNTIYF. The CDR3 bases are TGTGCCAGCAGCTCCAGAACTGGAGCTGGAAACACCATATATTTT.

This clone was picked up one time. This chain uses TRBV18 with TRBJ2-3, with 7 bases fitting TRBD1. J gave up 11 bases and V 3 bases, and 8 bases lay outside the gene matches. The CDR3 extends over 13 amino acids. Germline assignment: CDR1 KGHSH and CDR2 LQKENI. The CDR3 nucleotides are TGTGCCAGCTCACCCGACAGGGAGAGACGGCAGTATTTT. Translation gives CASSPDRERRQYF.

The J gene is TRBJ1-1, the V gene TRBV7-6, with unresolved D. CDR3 length: 14 amino acids. With 2 bases removed from V and 1 base from J, the gap between germline ends came to 8 bases. Germline loops: CDR1 SGHVS, CDR2 FNYEAQ. The CDR3 is CASSLIGQNTEAFF. The CDR3 nucleotides read TGTGCCAGCAGCTTAATAGGCCAGAACACTGAAGCTTTCTTT. The full variable domain, rest sourced from reference TRBV7-6 and TRBJ1-1, is GAGVSQSPRYKVTKRGQDVALRCDPISGHVSLYWYRQALGQGPEFLTYFNYEAQQDKSGLPNDRFSAERPEGSISTLTIQRTEQRDSAMYRCASSLIGQNTEAFFGQGTRLTVV.

This clone was counted only a few times. In nucleotides, the CDR3 is TGTGCCAGCAGCCAAGATTTGCAGCGGGGTCAGACAGATACGCAGTATTTT. Translated: CASSQDLQRGQTDTQYF. The genes are TRBV4-2 and TRBJ2-3; 7 nucleotides agree with TRBD2. With 0 bases clipped from V and 3 bases from J, the junction kept 9 bases outside the gene matches. The germline gives CDR1 LGHNA, CDR2 YNFKEQ. The CDR3 consists of 17 residues.

This chain links TRBV9 with TRBJ2-3; 7 nucleotides match TRBD2. This CDR3 has 15 amino acids. V trimming: 6 bases; J trimming: 1 base; junction bases outside the gene matches: 8. Looked up from germline, CDR1 is SGDLS and CDR2 is YYNGEE. Here the CDR3 reads CASTPKGRGTDTQYF. CDR3 coding DNA: TGTGCCAGCACCCCTAAGGGGAGGGGCACAGATACGCAGTATTTT.

This clone turned up a few times. The chain carries TRBV30 and TRBJ1-6, with no clear D. This CDR3 has 15 amino acids. CDR1 and CDR2 (germline): GTSNPN, SVGIG (reference sequence). The ends were cut back, 2 bases at V and 1 base at J, with 9 bases in the middle. Written as DNA, the CDR3 is TGTGCCTGGAGTACGGGATTTTCCTATAATTCACCCCTCCACTTT. Its translation: CAWSTGFSYNSPLHF.

V is TRBV7-2 and J is TRBJ2-7; D may be TRBD2 (6 bases). The CDR3 has 15 amino acids. Trimming removed 0 bases from V and 0 bases from J, with 9 bases in between. Germline lookup yields CDR1 SGHTA and CDR2 FQGNSA. The DNA of the CDR3 is TGTGCCAGCAGCTTAGCAGCGACTAGCTCCTACGAGCAGTACTTC. It specifies CASSLAATSSYEQYF.

The V gene is TRBV5-1, the J gene TRBJ2-3; 8 bases map to TRBD1. The germline V gene encodes CDR1 SGHRS and CDR2 YFSETQ. The CDR3 runs to 18 residues. The trim removed 0 bases at V and 4 bases at J, leaving 13 bases unmatched. The CDR3 region is CASSLESGGALGADTQYF. The CDR3 DNA follows: TGCGCCAGCAGCTTGGAGTCAGGGGGCGCATTGGGAGCAGATACGCAGTATTTT. Full variable domain (missing parts from reference TRBV5-1 and TRBJ2-3): KAGVTQTPRYLIKTRGQQVTLSCSPISGHRSVSWYQQTPGQGLQFLFEYFSETQRNKGNFPGRFSGRQFSNSRSEMNVSTLELGDSALYLCASSLESGGALGADTQYFGPGTRLTVL.

This clone has more than one count but fewer than ten. The V gene is TRBV27, the J gene TRBJ1-5; D not certain. Germline V gene lookup returns CDR1 MNHEY and CDR2 SMNVEV (reference sequence). The CDR3 has 15 residues. The V end was cut by 2 bases, the J end by 2 bases, with 10 bases between. CDR3 amino acids: CASSLHWEGNQPQHF. The DNA of the CDR3 is TGTGCCAGCAGTTTACACTGGGAGGGCAATCAGCCCCAGCATTTT.

This clone was detected a few times. This rearrangement joins TRBV21-1 to TRBJ1-5. TRBV21-1 is a pseudogene locus. CDR3 length equals 13 residues. DNA of the CDR3: TGTGCCAGCAGCGGGACTAGCAATCAGCCCCAGCATTTT. The encoded protein is CASSGTSNQPQHF.

This clone was picked up a small number of times. This rearrangement joins TRBV5-1 to TRBJ2-3; 7 nucleotides agree with TRBD2. The V and J ends lost 4 bases and 2 bases, in that order; junction bases with no gene match: 4. Germline V gene sequence: CDR1 SGHRS, CDR2 YFSETQ. The CDR3 spans 14 residues. CDR3 sequence reads: CASSTGGITDTQYF. CDR3 DNA: TGCGCCAGCAGCACCGGGGGGATCACAGATACGCAGTATTTT.

The chain has TRBV30 and TRBJ2-4; TRBD2 aligns across 13 bases. The germline V gene has CDR1 GTSNPN and CDR2 SVGIG (reference sequence). The CDR3 runs to 14 residues. Germline trimming cut 8 bases from V and 5 bases from J; bases unmatched to any gene: 6. CDR3 in amino acids: CAGQGLAGENIQYF. The CDR3 nucleotides read TGTGCCGGCCAAGGACTAGCGGGGGAAAACATTCAGTACTTC.

The rearrangement links TRBV6-1 to TRBJ1-2; D call uncertain. With 0 bases removed from V and 4 bases from J, the gap between germline ends came to 9 bases. The CDR3 loop spans 14 amino acids. Germline-derived CDR1 and CDR2 are MNHNS and SASEGT. The CDR3 bases are TGTGCCAGCAGTGAAGCGGCTGCTGTCTATGGCTACACCTTC. Its translation: CASSEAAAVYGYTF.

This rearrangement joins TRBV16 to TRBJ1-1, with D hard to call. This CDR3 has 16 amino acids. The germline V and J ends were trimmed by 4 bases and 2 bases, with 17 bases remaining between them. Per the germline V gene, CDR1 is KGHSY and CDR2 is FQNENV. CDR3 DNA sequence: TGTGCCAGCAGCCGAGAGGGTCGCGCCTTTAACACTGAAGCTTTCTTT. As protein: CASSREGRAFNTEAFF.

The rearrangement joins TRBV4-2 to TRBJ2-1, with 9 bases fitting TRBD2. The junction had 3 bases not matched to a gene; V was cut back by 3 bases and J by 0 bases. CDR1 and CDR2 (germline): LGHNA, YNFKEQ. The CDR3 consists of 16 residues. The CDR3 DNA is TGTGCCAGCAGCCATCATAGCGGGAGCTCCTACAATGAGCAGTTCTTC. Encoded protein: CASSHHSGSSYNEQFF.